This is a list of T cell receptor beta chains from one sample in a study of cytomegalovirus exposure and HLA in healthy donors. Method: immunoSEQ multiplex PCR; TCRdb's copy keeps in-frame clones and lacks some. Of about 98,000 clones in the sample, approximately 90% are singletons; the top ten hold roughly 3.9%. The sample consisted of PBMCs. These receptors were collected from a woman aged 25 to 39 in good health and CMV-seronegative. Each CDR3 is given with its conserved first and last residue. Each record gives: D gene, V gene, J gene, clone size, CDR3 DNA, CDR3 protein. D genes are given only for firm matches. Expanded clones get a size class; other rows say once, few or many, or leave the size out.

TRBD1	TRBV27	TRBJ2-3	-	TGTGCCAGCAGTCCCCGGGACAGGGCCCTGTATACGCAGTATTTT	CASSPRDRALYTQYF
-	TRBV29-1	TRBJ2-5	-	TGCAGCGTTGAAGGCAGGACCCAGTACTTC	CSVEGRTQYF
TRBD1	TRBV18	TRBJ2-7	-	TGTGCCAGCTCACCCCGACAGGGGGCTTACGAGCAGTACTTC	CASSPRQGAYEQYF
-	TRBV7-9	TRBJ1-1	many	TGTGCCAGCAGCTTATTCCCTCCGGACAGCTCCTCGCGGAACACTGAAGCTTTCTTT	CASSLFPPDSSSRNTEAFF
TRBD2	TRBV11-1	TRBJ2-7	-	TGTGCCAGCAGCTTAGGGACTAGCGGGTTCTCCTACGAGCAGTACTTC	CASSLGTSGFSYEQYF
TRBD1	TRBV6-5	TRBJ2-5	-	TGTGCCAGCAGTTACTCTCGTCAGGGGGCTGGGGACCAGTACTTC	CASSYSRQGAGDQYF
TRBD1	TRBV19	TRBJ1-1	-	TGTGCCACTGGGGGACAGATAAACACTGAAGCTTTCTTT	CATGGQINTEAFF
TRBD1	TRBV11-2	TRBJ1-1	-	TGTGCCAGCAGCTTAGATTGGGCGGGGACAGGAGCTTTCTTT	CASSLDWAGTGAFF
-	TRBV29-1	TRBJ2-5	-	TGCAGCGTTGAAGATTGGCTGGCGGGTATTTGGGAGACCCAGTACTTC	CSVEDWLAGIWETQYF
-	TRBV7-9	TRBJ1-2	-	TGTGCCAGCAGCCTTTTGAACTATGGCTACACCTTC	CASSLLNYGYTF
TRBD2	TRBV5-1	TRBJ2-5	-	TGCGCCAGCAGGGTTGGAACTAGCGGGTATCAAGAGACCCAGTACTTC	CASRVGTSGYQETQYF
-	TRBV14	TRBJ1-2	once	TGTGCCAGCAGCCAAGACACGGCTAACTATGGCTACACCTTC	CASSQDTANYGYTF
-	TRBV2	TRBJ1-6	few	TGTGCCAGCAGTGCCCGGCAGGGTCTATTGAATTCACCCCTCCACTTT	CASSARQGLLNSPLHF
TRBD2	TRBV7-3	TRBJ2-3	-	TGTGCCAGCAGCTCTAGCGGGGGGGCCGATACGCAGTATTTT	CASSSSGGADTQYF
-	TRBV6-1	TRBJ1-4	-	TGTGCCAGCGTCAGGGGAACTAATGAAAAACTGTTTTTT	CASVRGTNEKLFF
-	TRBV11-2	TRBJ1-5	-	TGTGCCAGCAGCCAGGGCGAGCTAGGGATCAGCAATCAGCCCCAGCATTTT	CASSQGELGISNQPQHF
-	TRBV27	TRBJ1-2	-	TGTGCCAGCAGTTTATCAGGCGGGACGGAAACTTATGGCTACACCTTC	CASSLSGGTETYGYTF
-	TRBV5-4	TRBJ1-2	-	TGTGCCAGCAGCCTCGGGGGGGTACACTATGGCTACACCTTC	CASSLGGVHYGYTF
-	TRBV4-1	TRBJ1-5	-	TGCGCCAGCAGCCAAGATTGGGGCAGGGGCAATCAGCCCCAGCATTTT	CASSQDWGRGNQPQHF
-	TRBV18	TRBJ1-1	-	TGTGCCAGCTCCCTCAGCGGGAACACTGAAGCTTTCTTT	CASSLSGNTEAFF
TRBD2	TRBV5-8	TRBJ2-7	once	TGTGCCAGCAGCTTGTTGTCTAGCGGGAGGGCCGTGGGGTACGAGCAGTACTTC	CASSLLSSGRAVGYEQYF
TRBD2	TRBV11-2	TRBJ2-7	-	TGTGCCAGCAGCCCCCTGACTAGCGGGAGGTACGAGCAGTACTTC	CASSPLTSGRYEQYF
-	TRBV19	TRBJ2-1	-	TGTGCCAGTAGTCCCCGCGGGAATTACGGTGAGCAGTTCTTC	CASSPRGNYGEQFF